This TCR beta chain stems from a study of identical twins. The study, taken as a whole, reports: The study reached conclusions through statistical analysis that was cross-sectional, not following the same donors.

Template switching added a universal primer site, and cDNA bore unique molecular identifiers. TCRdb analysed the 5' RACE reads with MiXCR anew, one entry per CDR3 protein. The sample includes 130,000 to 150,000 distinct CDR3 sequences, approximately 4% of them seen just once. The CDR3 is 13 amino acids. Germline-derived CDR1 and CDR2 are MGHRA and YSYEKL. Trimming stripped 4 bases from V and 8 bases from J, with 11 bases between. In its sample, this clonotype was seen many times. Its antigen is currently unknown. The sequencing sample was made of memory T cells sorted from blood. This receptor was obtained from a young man in good health. The chain couples TRBV4-1 to TRBJ1-4; D may be TRBD1 (6 bases). The CDR3 loop is CASSLATGEKLFF. Here the CDR3 DNA reads TGCGCCAGCAGCCTCGCCACAGGGGAAAAACTGTTTTTT.